Sequencing of this TCR beta chain was carried out in a study of T cell responses to AZD1222 COVID-19 vaccine. In regard to this clone: The target antigen is unknown.

Method: immunoSEQ multiplex PCR; TCRdb's copy keeps in-frame clones and lacks some. The sample records over 150,000 clones, roughly 92% being singletons. Study-wide results and limits: It should be noted that donors were predominantly white British and more often female, and clonal diversity was possibly underestimated.

This CDR3 is built from 16 residues. Germline loops: CDR1 MDHEN, CDR2 SYDVKM. V dropped 4 bases and J dropped 2; count of bases not matched to a gene: 10. This receptor was taken from an adult in good health. This sequence joins TRBV28 and TRBJ2-5; TRBD2 aligns across 7 bases. This sample comprised peripheral blood, obtained on day 0 of AZD1222 vaccination. CDR3 sequence: CASSSPSAGEQETQYF. CDR3 sequence (DNA): TGTGCCAGCAGTTCCCCTTCGGCGGGGGAGCAAGAGACCCAGTACTTC.